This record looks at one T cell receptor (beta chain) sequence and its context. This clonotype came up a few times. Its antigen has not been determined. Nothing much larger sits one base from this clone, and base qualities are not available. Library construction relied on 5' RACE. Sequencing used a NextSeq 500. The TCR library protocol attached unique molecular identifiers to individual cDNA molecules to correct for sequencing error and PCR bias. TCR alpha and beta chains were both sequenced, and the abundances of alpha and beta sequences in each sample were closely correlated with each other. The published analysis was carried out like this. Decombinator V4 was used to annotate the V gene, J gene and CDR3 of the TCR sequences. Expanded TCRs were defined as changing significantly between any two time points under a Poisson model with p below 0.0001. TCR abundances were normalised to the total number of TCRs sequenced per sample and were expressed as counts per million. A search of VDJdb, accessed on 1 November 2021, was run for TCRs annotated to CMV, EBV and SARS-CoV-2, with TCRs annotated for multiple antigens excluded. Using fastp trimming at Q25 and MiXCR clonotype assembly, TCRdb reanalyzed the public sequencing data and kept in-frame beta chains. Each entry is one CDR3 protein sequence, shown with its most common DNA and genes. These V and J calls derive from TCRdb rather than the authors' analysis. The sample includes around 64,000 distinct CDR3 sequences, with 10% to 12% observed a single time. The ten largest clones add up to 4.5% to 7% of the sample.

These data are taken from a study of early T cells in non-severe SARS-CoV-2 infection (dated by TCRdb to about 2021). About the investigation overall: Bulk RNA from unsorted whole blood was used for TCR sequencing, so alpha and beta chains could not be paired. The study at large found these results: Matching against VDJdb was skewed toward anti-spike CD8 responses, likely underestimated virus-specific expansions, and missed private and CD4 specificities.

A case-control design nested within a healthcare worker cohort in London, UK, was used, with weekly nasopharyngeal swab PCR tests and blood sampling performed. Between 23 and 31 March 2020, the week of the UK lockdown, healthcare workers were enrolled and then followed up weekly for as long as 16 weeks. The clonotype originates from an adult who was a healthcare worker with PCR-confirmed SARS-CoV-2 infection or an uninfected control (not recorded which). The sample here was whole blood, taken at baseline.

The CDR3 has the sequence CASSLVLGARSYEQYF. The nucleotide sequence reads as follows: TGTGCCAGCAGCTTAGTTCTGGGGGCTAGGTCCTACGAGCAGTACTTC. The sequence links TRBV7-2 to TRBJ2-7, and possibly TRBD1, on 6 matching bases. CDR1 SGHTA and CDR2 FQGNSA were looked up in the germline V gene. From cysteine to phenylalanine, the CDR3 is 16 amino acids long. Only the CDR3 DNA is retained, 48 bases long and in frame from the first base. V gives up 1 base and J gives up 1 base, and the segment between their germline ends measures 14 bases.